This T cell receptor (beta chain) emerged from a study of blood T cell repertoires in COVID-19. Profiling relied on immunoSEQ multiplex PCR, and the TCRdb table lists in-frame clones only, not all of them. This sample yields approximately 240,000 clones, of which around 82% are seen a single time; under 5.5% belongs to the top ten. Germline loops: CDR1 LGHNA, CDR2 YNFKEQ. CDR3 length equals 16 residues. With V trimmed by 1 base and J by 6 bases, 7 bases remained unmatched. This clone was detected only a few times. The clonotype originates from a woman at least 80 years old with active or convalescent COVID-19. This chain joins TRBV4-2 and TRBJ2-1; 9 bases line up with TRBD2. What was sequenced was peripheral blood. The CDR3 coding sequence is TGTGCCAGCAGCCAAGGGAGCGGGGGGCCTCTCAATGAGCAGTTCTTC. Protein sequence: CASSQGSGGPLNEQFF.